This T cell receptor beta chain was sequenced for a study of regulatory T cells in long-lasting Graves disease (dated by TCRdb to the early 2020s). With regard to the full study: Patients with newly diagnosed Graves' disease had been on antithyroid drugs for under 3 months. Peripheral blood TCR sequencing and RNA sequencing compared persistent Graves' disease patients with newly diagnosed Graves' disease patients. The study was conducted in China and was registered as a clinical trial. TCR sequencing covered some 13 persistent and 20 or so newly diagnosed Graves' disease patients, some 33 samples in total.

The full study reports these points: Sequencing and analysis were restricted to the TCR beta chain. Compared with newly diagnosed patients, patients with persistent Graves' disease had lower TCR Shannon entropy and fewer highly expanded clones, which suggests clonal expansion. The study examined only peripheral blood because the primary lesion, thyroid tissue, could not be accessed. The small sample size was acknowledged by the authors as a limitation that may reduce accuracy. Patients with persistent disease shared more public clonotypes (approximately 2,500) than newly diagnosed patients did (more than 900).

To prepare the library, multiplex PCR was applied. Sequencing was performed on an Illumina HiSeq 4000. CDR3 regions were amplified by Arm-PCR with iRepertoire HTBI primers to construct TCR beta libraries. Before sequencing, the PCR products went through gel purification. As for the authors' bioinformatics: Across samples, about 64 TRBV and approximately 15 TRBJ segments were identified and used for gene usage analysis of CDR3 amino acid clonotypes. COPE and FqMerger were used to merge the filtered high-quality paired reads into contigs. Contigs were aligned with BLAST to IMGT TRBV, TRBD and TRBJ reference genes, and CDR3 was defined per IMGT. Highly expanded clones were defined as clonotypes with a frequency above 0.1%. Shannon entropy was used to measure repertoire diversity, and the Gini coefficient was used to measure V-J evenness. Clonotypes shared by more than one individual were considered public. TCRdb applied fastp at Q25 and MiXCR to the public reads, then kept only in-frame beta chains. All rows with the same CDR3 protein become a single entry with the most common DNA and genes. TCRdb, not the original authors, processed these V and J calls. For this sample there are about 540,000 distinct CDR3 sequences; about 13% appear just once. The biggest ten clones account for roughly a tenth of the sample.

The sample's time point label, in plain terms: newly diagnosed GD, antithyroid drugs for less than 3 months. For both TCR sequencing and RNA sequencing, RNA was extracted from PBMCs using TRIzol. Graves' disease was diagnosed according to American Thyroid Association guidelines. Recruitment of patients was carried out at an endocrinology department in Xi'an, China. Each patient gave approximately 9.7 milliliters of peripheral blood, collected in an EDTA anticoagulant tube. Ficoll Paque Plus density gradient separation was used to isolate PBMCs, and no additional T cell sorting was done. RNA quality was checked with an Agilent 2100 Bioanalyzer and agarose gel, and concentration with a NanoDrop 2000. At least ten counts were recorded for this clonotype. Its target antigen remains unknown. Base qualities are not at hand, and no much larger clone is one base apart. The data were also submitted as part of a second study, on T cells in Graves' hyperthyroidism and ophthalmopathy. That second report states: A patient counted as having stable Graves' hyperthyroidism if no progression to ophthalmopathy occurred over 18 months of follow-up. Hyperthyroidism patients were newly diagnosed, had a disease duration of under 2 months, and were aged 18 to 65 years. Patients with uncontrolled infections, other autoimmune diseases, pregnancy or lactation were excluded. Diagnoses were established on the basis of clinical symptoms, serum thyroxine and TRAb, thyroid ultrasound, and orbital computed tomography. The first round of RT-PCR for the TCR CDR3 was performed with the HTBI primer set and the Qiagen OneStep RT-PCR kit. Most expanded thyroid clonotypes (frequency above 0.001) were also detected in blood, suggesting blood repertoires may reflect thyroid immune responses. A model built on a 13 V-J signature distinguished ophthalmopathy from stable hyperthyroidism, reaching 87.88% sensitivity and around 81% specificity in cross-validation and 80%/75% in testing. In validation, the model predicted progression to ophthalmopathy a median of about 5.9 months before onset, with roughly 70% sensitivity and almost 75% specificity. TCR V-J signatures able to tell the groups apart were searched for in a discovery cohort of 95 to 100 patients, of whom 43 had Graves' ophthalmopathy and roughly 58 had stable Graves' hyperthyroidism. Prospective prediction of ophthalmopathy was tested in an independent validation cohort of fewer than 20 hyperthyroidism patients and 15 to 17 patients who later progressed to ophthalmopathy. For training and testing, the 80 to 100 patients in the discovery cohort were randomly divided in a 7:3 ratio. In several Graves' hyperthyroidism patients, the study also compared T-cell repertoires from thyroid tissue with T-cell repertoires from blood. After sampling, hyperthyroidism patients received methimazole starting at 30 mg daily, and ophthalmopathy patients received high-dose intravenous methylprednisolone. The libraries were constructed in a second round of multiplex PCR and then size-selected and purified. Paired-end sequencing of the libraries was performed with 100 bp reads on an Illumina HiSeq2000. Raw data were processed with SOAPnuke, discarding reads with adapters, uncalled bases, mean Phred below 15, or no exact constant-primer or identifier match. High-quality paired reads were merged with COPE v1.2.5, and unique nucleotide sequences were defined as clonotypes. MiTCR v1.1 was used to align the clonotypes against IMGT TRBV, TRBD and TRBJ reference segments. The analysis included only V-J combinations with a frequency above 0.0001, which together covered 98% to 99.2% of the repertoires. A TCS score was defined as the ratio between F50 (clonal expansion) and ExV (chaos), using BLOSUM62-based TCRdist between CDR3 peptides within each V-J. Welch's t-statistics and random forest reduced 514 V-J features to 13, which were used in a naive Bayes classifier (R e1071). No statistical method was used to set the sample size in advance, and investigators knew the group allocation. The paper describes TCR Vbeta CDR3 sequencing of around 140 peripheral blood samples, made up of 40 to 45 ophthalmopathy patients, 70 to 75 hyperthyroidism patients and roughly 17 progressor patients.

The material sequenced was peripheral blood mononuclear cells (PBMCs), taken at new diagnosis, from a patient treated with antithyroid drugs. This receptor was taken from a man younger than 45 with Graves disease. Donor details come from another sample of the same person, matched by shared clones.

The DNA sequence follows: TGTGCCAGCAATACCGGGGACTACGAGCAGTACTTC. Its protein is CASNTGDYEQYF. The chain couples TRBV2 to TRBJ2-7, with TRBD2 perhaps the D gene, on 5 matching bases. The junction shows trimming of 7 bases on V and 3 bases on J, plus 10 bases between the germline ends. The germline V gene specifies SNHLY as CDR1 and FYNNEI as CDR2. Counted from cysteine to phenylalanine, this CDR3 has 12 amino acids. Only the CDR3 portion is preserved as DNA: 36 bases, with reading frame beginning at the first base.